The clone carrying this T cell receptor beta chain showed up just once. Its antigen is as yet unknown. The method was immunoSEQ multiplex PCR; TCRdb's version includes in-frame clones alone and lacks a portion of them. The sample records roughly 74,000 clones, about 92% being singletons. The data were obtained in a study of OX40 agonist ivuxolimab in advanced cancers. Trimming removed 3 bases from V and 5 bases from J, with 21 bases in between. The CDR3 is 17 amino acids. CDR1 and CDR2 from the germline V gene are SGDLS and YYNGEE. Study-wide findings and caveats: The study did not work out the antigen specificity of the expanded peripheral T cells.

The gene calls are TRBV9 and TRBJ2-1; a weak D match, TRBD1 (6 bases). The sample here was CD4+ or CD8+ T cells sorted from blood, taken in a trial of the OX40 agonist ivuxolimab. The TCR sequence derives from an adult with an advanced solid tumor such as melanoma, head and neck, liver or kidney cancer. In nucleotides, the CDR3 is TGTGCCAGCAGCGCCTCCCTTAAAGGGCAGGGGAACAATGAGCAGTTCTTC. This gives the protein CASSASLKGQGNNEQFF.